Shown below are 14 T cell receptor beta chains from a single sample sequenced in a study of T cells in Graves' hyperthyroidism and ophthalmopathy. The TCR beta CDR3 regions underwent amplification using RNA transcripts as the source. The HTBI primer set served for first-round RT-PCR of the TCR CDR3. One entry per CDR3 protein, called by TCRdb with MiXCR from the multiplex PCR reads. The sample carries some 690,000 distinct CDR3 sequences, approximately 15% recorded once. The specimen was blood. These receptor sequences come from a man aged 45 to 65 with Graves' hyperthyroidism.

This clonotype has ten or more counts. J is TRBJ2-3 and V is TRBV27, with D perhaps matching TRBD1 (5 bases). The V end lost 2 bases, the J end lost 0 bases, and 15 bases lay between the germline ends. Germline V gives CDR1 MNHEY, CDR2 SMNVEV (reference sequence). This CDR3 contains 17 residues. CDR3 DNA: TGTGCCAGCAGTTTAATCCAGGGCCCCCGAAGCACAGATACGCAGTATTTT. This sequence encodes CASSLIQGPRSTDTQYF.

This clonotype was seen repeatedly, ten times or more. This chain links TRBV28 with TRBJ2-7; no clear D. The CDR3 totals 12 residues. V was clipped by 5 bases and J by 0 bases, with 5 bases between them. From germline, CDR1 is MDHEN and CDR2 SYDVKM. The CDR3 sequence: CASSRNSYEQYF. The CDR3 nucleotides read TGTGCCAGCAGTCGGAACTCCTACGAGCAGTACTTC.

There are many counts of this clonotype. CDR3 sequence (DNA): TGTGCCAGCAGCTGGGGAACTAGCGGGAAACCCAATGAGCAGTTCTTC. Its protein is CASSWGTSGKPNEQFF. This sequence joins TRBV9 and TRBJ2-1, with TRBD2 identical over 10 bases. Per germline, CDR1 SGDLS and CDR2 YYNGEE. V shed 4 bases and J 6 bases; nucleotides not matched to a gene: 10. CDR3 length equals 16 residues.

The table lists this clonotype with a count of one. V is TRBV2 and J is TRBJ1-2; a weak D match, TRBD1 (5 bases). The germline gives CDR1 SNHLY, CDR2 FYNNEI. The V gene lost 2 bases and the J gene lost 3 bases, with 10 bases spanning the gap. This CDR3 comprises 14 residues. CDR3 nucleotide sequence: TGTGCCAGCAGTGAACAGGGTCGACACTATGGCTACACCTTC. Its translation: CASSEQGRHYGYTF.

Ten or more counts support this clonotype. The J gene is TRBJ2-1, the V gene TRBV28; either TRBD1 or TRBD2 may fit D (7 bases each). Germline values: CDR1 MDHEN, CDR2 SYDVKM. Deletions cut 4 bases from V and 9 bases from J, with 19 bases between. The CDR3 spans 15 residues. The CDR3 spells CASSSAQGTGGEQFF. The CDR3 DNA follows: TGTGCCAGCAGTTCAGCACAGGGGACGGGAGGTGAGCAGTTCTTC.

Concerning this clonotype: An end of the junction does not agree with germline; a read error may underlie this. DNA of the CDR3: TGTACCAGCATCCCCAGCGGGAGCTCCTACAATGAGCAGTTCTTC. This gives the protein CTSIPSGSSYNEQFF. The J gene is TRBJ2-1, the V gene TRBV12-3 or TRBV12-4; 8 bases line up with TRBD2. The CDR3 covers 15 residues.

In its sample, this clonotype was seen many times. This chain uses TRBV12-3 or TRBV12-4 with TRBJ2-1; 9 bases are shared with TRBD2. J was trimmed by 2 bases and V by 7 bases; bases with no gene match: 9. The CDR3 extends over 16 amino acids. The DNA for the CDR3 is TGTGCCAGCACTCCCACCCTAGCGGGAACCTACAATGAGCAGTTCTTC. Residues: CASTPTLAGTYNEQFF.

The V gene is TRBV10-1, the J gene TRBJ2-5, with 7 bases fitting TRBD1. This CDR3 comprises 16 residues. The germline V gene encodes CDR1 WNHNN and CDR2 SYGVQD (reference sequence). J gave up 5 bases and V 1 base, and 10 bases lay outside the gene matches. CDR3 region: CASSEFRQGVYETQYF. The CDR3 bases are TGCGCCAGCAGTGAGTTCCGTCAGGGGGTCTATGAGACCCAGTACTTC.

This clonotype was found many times. The rearrangement links TRBV10-3 to TRBJ2-3, with 10 nucleotides matching TRBD2. This CDR3 region has 15 residues. V shed 7 bases, J shed 4 bases, and the junction held 8 bases outside the gene matches. Germline values: CDR1 ENHRY, CDR2 SYGVKD. CDR3 residues: CAIMEREGLADTQYF. The CDR3 DNA follows: TGTGCCATCATGGAGCGGGAGGGCCTCGCAGATACGCAGTATTTT.

The chain employs TRBV19 and TRBJ2-6; no reliable D call. The CDR3 is 18 residues long. Germline V gives CDR1 LNHDA, CDR2 SQIVND (reference sequence). V was trimmed by 5 bases and J by 0 bases, leaving 17 bases between them. CDR3 residues: CASSPRGLSGSGANVLTF. DNA of the CDR3: TGTGCCAGTAGTCCTCGTGGGTTGTCGGGCTCTGGGGCCAACGTCCTGACTTTC.

This clonotype was observed a handful of times. The genes are TRBV20-1 and TRBJ2-7; 7 positions match TRBD2. The CDR3 has 14 residues. From germline, CDR1 is DFQATT and CDR2 SNEGSKA (reference sequence). The junction had 11 bases not matched to a gene; V was cut back by 3 bases and J by 6 bases. This CDR3 is CSASGTTNRGEQYF. The CDR3 nucleotides are TGCAGTGCTAGCGGGACTACGAACCGAGGCGAGCAGTACTTC.

In this sample, this clonotype turned up a few times. The V and J genes are TRBV29-1 and TRBJ2-7; D remains ambiguous. V was clipped by 2 bases and J by 1 base, with 15 bases between them. CDR3 length equals 15 residues. The germline gives CDR1 SQVTM, CDR2 ANQGSEA. CDR3 sequence reads: CSVELPGSASYEQYF. The CDR3 DNA is TGCAGCGTTGAATTACCGGGTTCCGCTTCCTACGAGCAGTACTTC.

This chain connects TRBV12-3 or TRBV12-4 to TRBJ2-7; D remains ambiguous. The CDR3 has 14 residues. Trimming removed 1 base at V and 4 bases at J, with 11 bases between. For the CDR3, the DNA is TGTGCCAGCAGTTTAGGACAACTACTATACGAGCAGTACTTC. Amino acid sequence: CASSLGQLLYEQYF.

Comment on this clonotype: The germline gene is not matched at one end of the junction; a read error may be the cause. The chain links TRBV9 to TRBJ2-7, with no clear D. Germline V CDR1 and CDR2: SGDLS, YYNGEE. This CDR3 region has 14 residues. DNA of the CDR3: TGTTCCAGCAGCGTAGACGGTAGCTCCTACGAGCAGTACTTC. This translates into CSSSVDGSSYEQYF.